This T cell receptor (beta chain) was documented in a study of cytomegalovirus exposure and HLA in healthy donors. The CDR3 runs to 15 residues. CDR1 MNHNY and CDR2 SVGAGI come from the germline V gene (reference sequence). V was clipped by 8 bases and J by 0 bases; unmatched bases: 9. In this sample, this clone turned up once. Its antigen is not identified. General study points: Apart from CMV serostatus, no immune exposure information was available. The study recorded 160 or so TCR beta chains that were cytomegalovirus-associated. A classifier reportedly called cytomegalovirus status with high sensitivity and specificity.

Researchers ran the PCR with 60 Vbeta and 13 Jbeta primers. Here immunoSEQ multiplex PCR was the method, and the copy in TCRdb shows in-frame clones only, minus some. The repertoire consists of about 82,000 clones, with 70% to 75% occurring once and the leading ten covering 6% to 8%. The sample was PBMCs. The chain is built from TRBV6-6 and TRBJ1-2; 7 nucleotides align to TRBD1. The source is a woman in her fifties or sixties in good health and CMV-seropositive. The CDR3 protein is CASRREGATNYGYTF. The CDR3 nucleotides read TGTGCCAGCCGAAGAGAGGGGGCCACTAACTATGGCTACACCTTC.